These T cell receptor beta chains were read from a single sample in a study of blood T cell repertoires in COVID-19. TCRdb's table, derived via immunoSEQ multiplex PCR, lists solely in-frame clones and lacks some. The sample consists of roughly 310,000 clones, roughly 90% of them appearing once. Sequencing input: peripheral blood. These receptors originate from a woman aged 45-65 years with active or convalescent COVID-19. The CDR3 runs from the conserved cysteine through the conserved F or W. The D gene is left open where the match is weak.

j_call,v_call,d_call,cdr3_aa,cdr3_nt
TRBJ2-7,TRBV11-2,NA,CASSIAGGSYEQYF,TGTGCCAGCAGCATTGCCGGGGGTTCTTACGAGCAGTACTTC
TRBJ2-2,TRBV2,TRBD2,CASRPTGTSGGELFF,TGTGCCAGCAGGCCCACCGGGACTAGTGGCGGGGAGCTGTTTTTT
TRBJ1-6,TRBV11-2,NA,CASSFGTSQGKDSPLHF,TGTGCCAGCAGCTTTGGGACCTCGCAGGGGAAAGATTCACCCCTCCACTTT
TRBJ1-3,TRBV10-3,NA,CAISESGGSGNTIYF,TGTGCCATCAGTGAGTCCGGGGGCTCTGGAAACACCATATATTTT
TRBJ1-6,TRBV27,NA,CASSFLQGYSPLHF,TGTGCCAGCAGTTTCCTACAGGGTTACTCACCCCTCCACTTT
TRBJ2-7,TRBV18,TRBD2,CASSPRGGSAVAGVEQYF,TGTGCCAGCTCACCACGCGGGGGTTCGGCTGTAGCGGGAGTCGAGCAGTACTTC
TRBJ2-2,TRBV11-2,NA,CASNPGSGELFF,TGTGCCAGCAACCCCGGTAGCGGGGAGCTGTTTTTT
TRBJ1-1,TRBV5-1,NA,CASSSRGGNTEAFF,TGCGCCAGCAGCTCCAGGGGTGGGAACACTGAAGCTTTCTTT
TRBJ2-7,TRBV15,TRBD1,CATSRDRGDYEQYF,TGTGCCACCAGCAGGGACAGGGGGGACTACGAGCAGTACTTC
TRBJ1-2,TRBV9,NA,CASSEDSKGFYGYTF,TGTGCCAGCAGTGAAGACAGTAAGGGGTTCTATGGCTACACCTTC
TRBJ2-5,TRBV7-2,TRBD1,CASSFTGDQTQYF,TGTGCCAGCAGCTTCACAGGGGATCAGACCCAGTACTTC
TRBJ1-2,TRBV2,TRBD1,CASRLLSIPPLSGTGGGKRGYTF,TGTGCCAGCCGCCTCCTAAGCATCCCTCCCCTCTCCGGGACAGGGGGCGGAAAAAGGGGCTACACCTTC
TRBJ2-3,TRBV28,NA,CASSRDINTDTQYF,TGTGCCAGCAGCCGGGACATAAACACAGATACGCAGTATTTT
TRBJ2-4,TRBV6-5,TRBD2,CASSPAGRAQYF,TGTGCCAGCAGTCCTGCTGGGAGGGCTCAGTACTTC